This T cell receptor beta chain was retrieved from a study of cytomegalovirus exposure and HLA in healthy donors. Primers: 60 Vbeta forward and 13 Jbeta reverse. The data were produced by immunoSEQ multiplex PCR, yet TCRdb's version contains in-frame clones alone and is incomplete. The sample holds some 140,000 clones, roughly 79% seen once. Trimming removed 7 bases from V and 1 base from J, with 14 bases in between. This CDR3 contains 15 residues. Germline lookup yields CDR1 MGHRA and CDR2 YSYEKL. Within the sample, this clone is medium-sized. The genes are TRBV4-1 and TRBJ2-1, with a tentative D call TRBD2 (5 bases). This receptor was taken from a man younger than 35 in good health and CMV-seronegative. The source material was PBMCs. The CDR3: CASTRRAVSYNEQFF. DNA for the CDR3: TGCGCCAGCACCCGACGAGCGGTTTCCTACAATGAGCAGTTCTTC.